This record looks at one T cell receptor beta chain sequence and its context. The antigen is undetermined. This sample is part of a study of tumor-infiltrating lymphocytes in primary liver carcinoma. The CDR3 totals 16 residues. Germline CDR1 SGHVS, CDR2 FQNEAQ. V was shortened by 3 bases and J by 9 bases, with 21 bases between the two germline ends. Study-level points and caveats: Tumors had a top-250-clone fraction that was significantly higher than blood (p = 0.039).

Starting from approximately 0.45 ug of total RNA, TCR beta cDNA was produced with a primer in the constant region. Library construction for TCR beta comprised three nested multiplex PCR rounds performed with slightly modified ARM-PCR. The two initial PCR rounds, about 9 cycles each, used TRBV1-TRBV30 forward and C-beta reverse primers. TCRdb recomputed calls from the multiplex PCR reads with MiXCR, one row per CDR3 protein. The sample carries fewer than 250,000 distinct CDR3 sequences, around three fifths recorded once. Germline DNA was also extracted, and blood RNA derived from unsorted whole blood.

The sample taken for sequencing was peripheral blood. This chain joins TRBV7-8 and TRBJ2-1, with D perhaps matching TRBD2 (6 bases). This TCR derives from a woman aged 55-75 years with primary liver carcinoma and hepatitis B virus infection. As DNA, the CDR3 is TGTGCCAGCAGCTTGGAGGGGACCCCAACCCTTACTGAGCAGTTCTTC. It codes for CASSLEGTPTLTEQFF.